A single sample is the source of the 25 T cell receptor beta chains below, sequenced in a study of T-cell reconstitution after alpha-beta-depleted transplantation in children. Construction of the TCRbeta library involved unique molecular identifiers. MiXCR, applied by TCRdb to the PCR reads, yields one record per CDR3 protein. This table holds 380,000 or so distinct CDR3 sequences, about an eighth found once. The sample here was PBMCs, taken from the stem cell graft. Source of these receptors: a human donor who donated a stem cell graft to a child with Fanconi anemia.

The V call is TRBV5-1, the J call TRBJ2-3, with a possible D match to TRBD2 (6 bases). This CDR3 region has 14 residues. Trimming took 6 bases from V and 0 from J, leaving 11 bases between them. Looked up from germline, CDR1 is SGHRS and CDR2 is YFSETQ. The CDR3 sequence is CASNSGTSTDTQYF. Written as DNA, the CDR3 is TGCGCCAGCAATAGCGGAACTAGCACAGATACGCAGTATTTT.

The chain combines TRBV5-5 with TRBJ1-2; TRBD1 aligns across 7 bases. Germline V gene sequence: CDR1 SGHKS, CDR2 YYEKEE (reference sequence). V lost 2 bases and J lost 7; bases outside the gene matches: 8. This CDR3 comprises 14 residues. CDR3 loop: CASSLGQDSPGYTF. The CDR3 coding sequence is TGTGCCAGCAGCTTAGGACAGGATTCCCCTGGCTACACCTTC.

This clonotype was seen more than once but under ten times. The chain is built from TRBV7-2 and TRBJ1-1; D gene unclear. Germline values: CDR1 SGHTA, CDR2 FQGNSA. Trimming shortened V by 5 bases and J by 2 bases, and 15 bases separated the two germline ends. The CDR3 has 15 residues. The CDR3 bases are TGTGCCAGCAGCCCCAGACAAGGAGCAAACACTGAAGCTTTCTTT. Translating gives CASSPRQGANTEAFF.

The V gene is TRBV20-1, the J gene TRBJ2-2; no definite D call. The V gene lost 0 bases and the J gene lost 1 base, with 12 bases spanning the gap. Germline values: CDR1 DFQATT, CDR2 SNEGSKA (reference sequence). This CDR3 is built from 16 residues. CDR3: CSARDRGRQNTGELFF. Here the CDR3 DNA reads TGCAGTGCTAGAGATCGCGGTCGGCAGAACACCGGGGAGCTGTTTTTT.

There are many counts of this clonotype. The chain is built from TRBV5-1 and TRBJ1-2; D unclear. Germline V gene data show CDR1 as SGHRS and CDR2 as YFSETQ. CDR3 size: 13 residues. Between the trimmed V and J ends, which lost 0 bases and 8 bases, there was a span of 11 bases. The CDR3 sequence is CASSLDGRGGYTF. In nucleotides, the CDR3 is TGCGCCAGCAGCTTGGATGGGCGGGGAGGCTACACCTTC.

This clonotype was seen more than once but under ten times. The germline gene is not matched at one end of the junction; a read error may be the cause. The V and J genes are TRBV19 and TRBJ1-3; D unclear. Germline V gene sequence: CDR1 LNHDA, CDR2 SQIVND (reference sequence). The CDR3 contains 15 residues. In DNA, the CDR3 is TGTGCCAGTACTATAACGGGGATTTCTGGAAACACCATATATTTT. It yields the protein CASTITGISGNTIYF.

A few counts support this clonotype. This chain joins TRBV2 and TRBJ2-2, with 10 nucleotides matching TRBD1. After removal of 8 bases from V and 0 bases from J, the junction contained 3 bases not matched to a gene. The CDR3 runs 15 residues. Germline V lookup: CDR1 SNHLY, CDR2 FYNNEI. CDR3 sequence: CASVGQGANTGELFF. CDR3 sequence (DNA): TGTGCCAGCGTCGGACAGGGGGCGAACACCGGGGAGCTGTTTTTT.

This clonotype was counted a few times. The V and J genes are TRBV6-1 and TRBJ1-1; D ambiguous. Looked up from germline, CDR1 is MNHNS and CDR2 is SASEGT. V lost 1 base and J lost 0, with 21 bases in between. CDR3 length: 19 residues. CDR3 in amino acids: CASSEEIPGQGGVNTEAFF. CDR3 DNA sequence: TGTGCCAGCAGTGAAGAAATCCCGGGCCAAGGAGGAGTGAACACTGAAGCTTTCTTT.

As to this clonotype: Being one base from a much bigger clone, this may be a read error. The rearrangement uses TRBV10-3 and TRBJ2-7; TRBD1 might be the D (6 bases). Germline lookup yields CDR1 ENHRY and CDR2 SYGVKD. This CDR3 is 12 amino acids long. This CDR3 is CGISERGNEQYF. In nucleotides, the CDR3 is TGTGGCATCAGTGAAAGGGGGAACGAGCAGTACTTC.

This clonotype was detected a few times. The chain combines TRBV2 with TRBJ1-1, with a tentative D call TRBD1 (5 bases). The germline V and J ends were trimmed by 3 bases and 7 bases, with 9 bases remaining between them. Looked up from germline, CDR1 is SNHLY and CDR2 is FYNNEI. The CDR3 length is 12 residues. The CDR3 DNA reads TGTGCCAGCAGTGACCAGGGCCTTGAAGCTTTCTTT. Protein product: CASSDQGLEAFF.

This clonotype was detected a few times. This chain connects TRBV29-1 to TRBJ1-2; D is unclear. Trimming removed 6 bases at V and 4 bases at J, with 15 bases between. The CDR3 runs 13 residues. The germline V gene encodes CDR1 SQVTM and CDR2 ANQGSEA. The CDR3 spells CSVLMIDGYGYTF. For the CDR3, the DNA is TGCAGCGTCCTAATGATTGACGGCTATGGCTACACCTTC.

The V call is TRBV19, the J call TRBJ2-3; maybe TRBD1 (6 bases). V lost 7 bases and J lost 3, with 14 bases in between. This CDR3 is 14 amino acids long. Germline CDR1 and CDR2: LNHDA and SQIVND (reference sequence). The CDR3 spells CASTTDSLTDTQYF. The CDR3 nucleotides read TGTGCCAGTACCACGGACAGCCTGACAGATACGCAGTATTTT.

This clonotype appeared a few times. The CDR3 DNA is TGTGCCACCGGGCCCGGGACAGGTGCGGATTCACCCCTCCACTTT. As protein: CATGPGTGADSPLHF. The chain couples TRBV15 to TRBJ1-6, with 8 bases lining up with TRBD1. The V gene end was trimmed by 8 bases and the J gene end by 8 bases; junction bases not matched to a gene: 11. The CDR3 extends over 15 amino acids. From germline, CDR1 is LNHNV and CDR2 YYDKDF (reference sequence).

V and J are TRBV15 and TRBJ1-4, with D possibly being TRBD1 (5 bases). Germline CDR1 is LNHNV and CDR2 is YYDKDF (reference sequence). The CDR3 totals 14 residues. V was shortened by 0 bases and J by 14 bases, with 16 bases between the two germline ends. The CDR3 DNA sequence: TGTGCCACCAGCAGAGATAAAGACAGTCAGTCTCTGTTTTTT. Translation: CATSRDKDSQSLFF.

The chain employs TRBV7-2 and TRBJ1-1; D is uncertain. Trimming left V 1 base short and J 3 bases short, with 12 bases between. The CDR3 spans 15 residues. Germline CDR1 is SGHTA and CDR2 is FQGNSA. CDR3 coding DNA: TGTGCCAGCAGCTTAGGGGGAGGTCTGGACACTGAAGCTTTCTTT. Protein: CASSLGGGLDTEAFF.

This clonotype was counted ten times or more. The chain links TRBV5-5 to TRBJ2-2; D is unclear. The V end was cut by 4 bases, the J end by 3 bases, with 10 bases between. This CDR3 has 14 amino acids. Germline CDR1 is SGHKS and CDR2 is YYEKEE (reference sequence). The CDR3, as DNA: TGTGCCAGCAGCCCACATGGGGACACCGGGGAGCTGTTTTTT. Protein: CASSPHGDTGELFF. Using reference TRBV5-5 and TRBJ2-2 for the parts outside the CDR3, the full variable domain is DAGVTQSPTHLIKTRGQQVTLRCSPISGHKSVSWYQQVLGQGPQFIFQYYEKEERGRGNFPDRFSARQFPNYSSELNVNALLLGDSALYLCASSPHGDTGELFFGEGSRLTVL.

The chain employs TRBV12-3 or TRBV12-4 and TRBJ2-7, with 12 bases matching TRBD1. J lost 5 bases, V lost 3 bases, and 5 bases had no gene match. This CDR3 comprises 15 residues. The CDR3 region is CASSLPGTGGNEQYF. In DNA, the CDR3 is TGTGCCAGCAGTTTGCCAGGGACAGGGGGCAACGAGCAGTACTTC.

This clonotype was detected a few times. The gene calls are TRBV28 and TRBJ1-1, with TRBD1 matching over 8 bases. The length of the CDR3 is 14 residues. Germline V CDR1 and CDR2: MDHEN, SYDVKM. The V gene end was trimmed by 1 base and the J gene end by 7 bases; junction bases not matched to a gene: 5. This CDR3 is CASSLYRTGLEAFF. In nucleotides, the CDR3 is TGTGCCAGCAGTTTATATCGGACAGGGCTTGAAGCTTTCTTT.

This clonotype has at least ten counts. V and J are TRBV12-3 or TRBV12-4 and TRBJ1-1; tentatively, D is TRBD1 (5 bases). The CDR3 spans 14 residues. V was pared by 6 bases and J by 0 bases, with 11 bases between. The CDR3 coding sequence is TGTGCCAGCAGCTACGGACAAATGAACACTGAAGCTTTCTTT. This codes for CASSYGQMNTEAFF.

The chain joins TRBV9 to TRBJ2-1; no firm D call. There are 15 residues in the CDR3. Germline CDR1 SGDLS, CDR2 YYNGEE. The V end was cut by 0 bases, the J end by 2 bases, with 9 bases between. The CDR3 here is CASSVDGRPYNEQFF. The DNA of the CDR3 is TGTGCCAGCAGCGTAGACGGTCGTCCCTACAATGAGCAGTTCTTC.

The chain links TRBV12-3 or TRBV12-4 to TRBJ2-2, with 7 bases that match TRBD2. This CDR3 comprises 15 residues. V lost 2 bases and J lost 4; bases outside the gene matches: 4. CDR3 residues: CASSLRDYRTGELFF. The CDR3 bases are TGTGCCAGCAGTTTACGGGACTACCGCACCGGGGAGCTGTTTTTT.

In nucleotides, the CDR3 is TGTGCCAGCAGCTTAGGGATAGGCCAGTGGGGCTACACCTTC. Protein: CASSLGIGQWGYTF. The rearrangement joins TRBV7-3 to TRBJ1-2; no reliable D call. Germline V gives CDR1 SGHTA, CDR2 FQGTGA. The CDR3 contains 14 residues. Trimming stripped 2 bases from V and 8 bases from J, with 15 bases between.

This clonotype was counted many times. The rearrangement joins TRBV12-3 or TRBV12-4 to TRBJ1-1; the D is unclear. The CDR3 sequence is 15 residues long. Between the trimmed V and J ends, which lost 5 bases and 6 bases, there was a span of 19 bases. Here the CDR3 reads CASSHKPDRNAEAFF. DNA of the CDR3: TGTGCCAGCAGTCATAAACCCGACCGAAACGCTGAAGCTTTCTTT.

This clonotype was detected ten times or more. The chain links TRBV27 to TRBJ1-2; possibly TRBD1 for D (5 bases). The CDR3 consists of 15 residues. Trimming removed 2 bases at V and 5 bases at J, with 15 bases between. The germline gives CDR1 MNHEY, CDR2 SMNVEV (reference sequence). CDR3 DNA: TGTGCCAGCAGTTTAGGAGCAGGCTGGGGGTATGGCTACACCTTC. Translation gives CASSLGAGWGYGYTF.

The chain employs TRBV4-2 and TRBJ1-4, with D hard to call. In germline, CDR1 is LGHNA, CDR2 YNFKEQ. The V end lost 8 bases, the J end lost 0 bases, and 19 bases lay between the germline ends. The CDR3 has 17 residues. CDR3 DNA: TGTGCCAGCTCCAAAGAAGGAGGGAGGGCAACTAATGAAAAACTGTTTTTT. This codes for CASSKEGGRATNEKLFF.